Detailed here is one T cell receptor (beta chain). This record comes from a study of Ad26.COV2.S vaccination and SARS-CoV-2 variants. CDR1 and CDR2 (germline): MNHEY, SVGAGI. The CDR3 sequence is 14 residues long. Trimming removed 0 bases at V and 4 bases at J, with 7 bases between. Treatment meaning: some 19 received Ad26.COV2.S at low or high dose, single or two shots; 5 received placebo; per-sample allocation not given. All samples were drawn on day 63, counting from the first vaccine or placebo injection. Ad26.COV2.S expressed prefusion-stabilized spike from the original Wuhan strain. Sequencing was performed with immunoSEQ multiplex PCR; in TCRdb, only in-frame clones are kept and a portion is missing. This sample carries about 500,000 clones, 89% of them seen once, and the ten largest clones take roughly 1.7%.

This sequence originates from a person aged 18-60 years who received the Ad26.COV2.S COVID-19 vaccine or a placebo. This chain links TRBV6-5 with TRBJ2-1, with D unresolved. Sample: peripheral blood, taken in a trial of Ad26.COV2.S vaccine versus placebo. The CDR3 sequence: CASSYSRGYNEQFF. As DNA, the CDR3 is TGTGCCAGCAGTTACTCGAGAGGTTACAATGAGCAGTTCTTC.